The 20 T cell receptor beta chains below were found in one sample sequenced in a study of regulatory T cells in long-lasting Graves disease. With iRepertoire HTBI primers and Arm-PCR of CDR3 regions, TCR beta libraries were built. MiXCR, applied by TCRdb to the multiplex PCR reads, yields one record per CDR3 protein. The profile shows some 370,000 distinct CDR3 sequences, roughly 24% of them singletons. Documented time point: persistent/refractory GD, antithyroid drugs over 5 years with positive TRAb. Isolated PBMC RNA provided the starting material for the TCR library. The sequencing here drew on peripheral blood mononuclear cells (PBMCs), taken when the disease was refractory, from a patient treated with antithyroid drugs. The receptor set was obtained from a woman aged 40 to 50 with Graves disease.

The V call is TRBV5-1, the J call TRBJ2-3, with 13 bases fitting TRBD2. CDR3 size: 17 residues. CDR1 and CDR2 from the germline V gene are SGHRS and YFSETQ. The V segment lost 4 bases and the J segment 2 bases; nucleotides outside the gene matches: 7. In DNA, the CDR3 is TGCGCCAGCAGCCTGGGACTAGCGGGGAGCCCCACAGATACGCAGTATTTT. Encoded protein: CASSLGLAGSPTDTQYF.

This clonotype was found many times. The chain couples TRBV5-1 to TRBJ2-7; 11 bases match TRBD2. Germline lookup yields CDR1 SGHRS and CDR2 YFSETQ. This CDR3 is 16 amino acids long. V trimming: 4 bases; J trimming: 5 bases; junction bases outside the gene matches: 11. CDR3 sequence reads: CASSLTTSGSFDEQYF. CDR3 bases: TGCGCCAGCAGCCTCACTACTAGCGGGAGTTTCGACGAGCAGTACTTC.

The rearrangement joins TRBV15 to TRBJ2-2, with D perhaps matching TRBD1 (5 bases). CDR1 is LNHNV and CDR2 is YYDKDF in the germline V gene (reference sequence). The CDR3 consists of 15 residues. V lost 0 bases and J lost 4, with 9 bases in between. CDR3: CATSRDKTVTGELFF. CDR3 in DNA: TGTGCCACCAGCAGAGATAAGACAGTCACCGGGGAGCTGTTTTTT.

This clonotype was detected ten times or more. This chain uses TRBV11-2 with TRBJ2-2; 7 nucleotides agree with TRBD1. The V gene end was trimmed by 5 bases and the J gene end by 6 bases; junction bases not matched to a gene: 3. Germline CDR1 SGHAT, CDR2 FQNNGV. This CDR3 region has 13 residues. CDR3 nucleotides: TGTGCCAGCAGCCTGGGACAGCCCGGGGAGCTGTTTTTT. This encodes CASSLGQPGELFF.

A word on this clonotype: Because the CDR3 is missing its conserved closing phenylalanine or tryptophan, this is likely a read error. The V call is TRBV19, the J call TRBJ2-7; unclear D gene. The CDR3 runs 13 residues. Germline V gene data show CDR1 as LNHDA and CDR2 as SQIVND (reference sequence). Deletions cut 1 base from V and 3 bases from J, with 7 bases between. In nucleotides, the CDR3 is TGTGCCAGTAGTATAGGACCCAACTACGAGCAGTACTCC. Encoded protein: CASSIGPNYEQYS.

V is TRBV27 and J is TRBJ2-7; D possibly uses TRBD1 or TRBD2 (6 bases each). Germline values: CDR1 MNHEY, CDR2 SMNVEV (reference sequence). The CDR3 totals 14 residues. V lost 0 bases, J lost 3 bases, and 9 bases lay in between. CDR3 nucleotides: TGTGCCAGCAGTTTATCCGGGGGCTACTACGAGCAGTACTTC. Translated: CASSLSGGYYEQYF.

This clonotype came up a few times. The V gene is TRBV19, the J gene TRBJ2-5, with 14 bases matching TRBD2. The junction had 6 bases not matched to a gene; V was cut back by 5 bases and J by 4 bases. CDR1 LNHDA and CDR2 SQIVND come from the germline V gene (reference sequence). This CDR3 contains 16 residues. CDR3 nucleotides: TGTGCCAGTAGTTCGGGACTAGCGGGAGCAGGAGAGACCCAGTACTTC. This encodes CASSSGLAGAGETQYF.

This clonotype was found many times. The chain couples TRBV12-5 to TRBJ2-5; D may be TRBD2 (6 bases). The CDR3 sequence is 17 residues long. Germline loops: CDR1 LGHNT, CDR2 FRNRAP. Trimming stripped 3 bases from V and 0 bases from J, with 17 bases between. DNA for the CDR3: TGTGCTAGTGGTTTAGGGACTCTGGCGGACAACCAAGAGACCCAGTACTTC. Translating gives CASGLGTLADNQETQYF. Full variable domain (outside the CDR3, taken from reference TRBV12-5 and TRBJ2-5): DARVTQTPRHKVTEMGQEVTMRCQPILGHNTVFWYRQTMMQGLELLAYFRNRAPLDDSGMPKDRFSAEMPDATLATLKIQPSEPRDSAVYFCASGLGTLADNQETQYFGPGTRLLVL.

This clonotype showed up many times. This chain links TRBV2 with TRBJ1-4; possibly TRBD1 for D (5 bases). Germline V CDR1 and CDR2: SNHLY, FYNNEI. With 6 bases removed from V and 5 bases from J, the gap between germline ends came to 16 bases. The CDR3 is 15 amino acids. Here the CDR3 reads CASRAQGLGNEKLFF. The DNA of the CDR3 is TGTGCCAGCAGAGCCCAGGGTCTCGGCAATGAAAAACTGTTTTTT.

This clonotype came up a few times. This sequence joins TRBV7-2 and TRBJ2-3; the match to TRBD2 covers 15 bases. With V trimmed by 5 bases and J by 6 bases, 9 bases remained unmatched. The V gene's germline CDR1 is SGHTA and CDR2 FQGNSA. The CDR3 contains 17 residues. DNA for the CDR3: TGTGCCAGCAGCCCCCGGACTAGCGGGAGGGCCGGTGATACGCAGTATTTT. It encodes CASSPRTSGRAGDTQYF.

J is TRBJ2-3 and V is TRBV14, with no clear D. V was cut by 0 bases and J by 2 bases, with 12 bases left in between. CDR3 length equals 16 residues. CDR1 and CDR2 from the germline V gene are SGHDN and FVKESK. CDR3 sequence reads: CASSQEVGFTTDTQYF. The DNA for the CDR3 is TGTGCCAGCAGCCAAGAAGTAGGATTTACCACAGATACGCAGTATTTT.

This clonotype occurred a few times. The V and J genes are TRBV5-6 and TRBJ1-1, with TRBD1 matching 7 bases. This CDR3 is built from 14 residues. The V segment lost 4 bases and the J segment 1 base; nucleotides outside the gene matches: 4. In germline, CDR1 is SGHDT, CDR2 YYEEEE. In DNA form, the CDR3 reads TGTGCCAGCAGCCAGGGACAGAAGAACACTGAAGCTTTCTTT. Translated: CASSQGQKNTEAFF.

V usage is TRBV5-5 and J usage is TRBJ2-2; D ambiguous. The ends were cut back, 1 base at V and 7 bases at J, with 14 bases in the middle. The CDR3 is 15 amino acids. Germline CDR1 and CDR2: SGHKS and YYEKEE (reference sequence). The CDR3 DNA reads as TGTGCCAGCAGCTTGACACTGGGCAAAGGCGGGGAGCTGTTTTTT. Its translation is CASSLTLGKGGELFF.

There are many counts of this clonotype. Written as DNA, the CDR3 is TGTGCCAGCAGTTTAATCCGGCAGTTTAATTCACCCCTCCACTTT. Its protein product is CASSLIRQFNSPLHF. The chain employs TRBV28 and TRBJ1-6; no reliable D call. Germline assignment: CDR1 MDHEN and CDR2 SYDVKM. V lost 2 bases and J lost 6, with 11 bases in between. The CDR3 length is 15 residues.

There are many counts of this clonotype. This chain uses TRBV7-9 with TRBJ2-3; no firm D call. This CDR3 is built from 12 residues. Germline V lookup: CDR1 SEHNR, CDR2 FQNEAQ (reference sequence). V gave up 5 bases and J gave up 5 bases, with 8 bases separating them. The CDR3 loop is CASSVLVDTQYF. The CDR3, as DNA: TGTGCCAGCAGCGTTCTAGTAGATACGCAGTATTTT.

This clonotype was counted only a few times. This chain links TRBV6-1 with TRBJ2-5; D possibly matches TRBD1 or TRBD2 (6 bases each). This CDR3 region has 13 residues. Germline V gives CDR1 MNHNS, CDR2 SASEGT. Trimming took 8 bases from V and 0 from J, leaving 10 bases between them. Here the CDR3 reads CASGGTYQETQYF. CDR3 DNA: TGTGCCAGCGGGGGGACATACCAAGAGACCCAGTACTTC.

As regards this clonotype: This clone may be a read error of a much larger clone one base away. The CDR3 protein is CASRLALKYEQHF. CDR3 nucleotide sequence: TGTGCCAGCAGGCTGGCCTTGAAGTACGAGCAGCACTTC. The chain uses TRBV28 and TRBJ2-7; D gene unclear. The CDR3 runs 13 residues. CDR1 is MDHEN, CDR2 SYDVKM, per germline.

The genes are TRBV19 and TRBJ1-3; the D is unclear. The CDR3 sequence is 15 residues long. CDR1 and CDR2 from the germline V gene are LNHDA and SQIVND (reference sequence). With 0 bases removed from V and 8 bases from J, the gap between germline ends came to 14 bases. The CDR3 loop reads CASSIDRPAGDTIYF. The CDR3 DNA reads TGTGCCAGTAGTATAGATCGGCCGGCCGGAGACACCATATATTTT.

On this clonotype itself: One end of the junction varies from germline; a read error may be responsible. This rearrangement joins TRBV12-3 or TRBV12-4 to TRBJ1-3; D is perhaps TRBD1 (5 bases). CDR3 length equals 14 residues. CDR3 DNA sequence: TGTACCAGCAGTTTAGCAGGGAGTGGAAACACCATATATTTT. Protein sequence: CTSSLAGSGNTIYF.

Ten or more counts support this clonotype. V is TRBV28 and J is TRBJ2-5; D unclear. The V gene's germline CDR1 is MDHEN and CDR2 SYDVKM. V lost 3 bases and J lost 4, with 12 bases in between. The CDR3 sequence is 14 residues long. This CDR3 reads CASSFGGAGETQYF. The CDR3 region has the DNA TGTGCCAGCAGTTTTGGCGGTGCTGGAGAGACCCAGTACTTC.